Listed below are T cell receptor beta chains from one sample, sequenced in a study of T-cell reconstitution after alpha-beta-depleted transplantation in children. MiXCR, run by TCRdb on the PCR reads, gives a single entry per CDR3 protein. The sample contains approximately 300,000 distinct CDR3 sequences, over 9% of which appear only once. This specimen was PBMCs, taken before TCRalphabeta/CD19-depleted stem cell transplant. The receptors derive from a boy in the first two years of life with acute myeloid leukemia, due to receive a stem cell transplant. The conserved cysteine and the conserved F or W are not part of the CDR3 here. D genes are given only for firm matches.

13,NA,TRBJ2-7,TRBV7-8,ASSPPGRGKYEQY
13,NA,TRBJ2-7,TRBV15,ATSRVKGVDYEQY
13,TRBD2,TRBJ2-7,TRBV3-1,ASSQRGLAGVEQY
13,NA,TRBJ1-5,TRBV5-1,ASSLVGGPHQPQH
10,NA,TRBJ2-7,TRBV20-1,SARDRGDEQY
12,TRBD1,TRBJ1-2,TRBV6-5,ASSLGQGLGGYT
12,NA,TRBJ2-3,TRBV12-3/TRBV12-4,ASSYSGRTDTQY
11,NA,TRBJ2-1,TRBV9,ASSVGLPNEQF
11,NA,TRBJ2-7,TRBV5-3,AMSPDSSYEQY
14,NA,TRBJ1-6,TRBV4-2,ASSQDRRGGSSPLH
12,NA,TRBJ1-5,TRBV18,ASSPTGGDQPQH
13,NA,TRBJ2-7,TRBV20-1,SARDWDPGAYEQY